The entry below describes one T cell receptor beta chain. What it recognizes is unknown. Clones were sequenced by immunoSEQ multiplex PCR, and TCRdb holds only the in-frame ones, with some missing. The sample has under 200,000 clones, roughly nine tenths seen once. The data originate from a study of T cell responses to AZD1222 COVID-19 vaccine. Overall study results and limits: Sampling captured repertoires only after the peak T cell response. Close to half of all spike-specific TCRs reportedly target regions of the variants that are unmutated. Only 6 or 7 AZD1222 recipients tested seropositive at baseline.

Germline loops: CDR1 SGHDT, CDR2 YYEEEE. The CDR3 spans 15 residues. With V trimmed by 0 bases and J by 8 bases, 2 bases remained unmatched. This receptor was identified in an adult in good health. The chain employs TRBV5-6 and TRBJ2-2, with 12 positions matching TRBD2. Source: peripheral blood, taken on day 0 of AZD1222 vaccination. CDR3 bases: TGTGCCAGCAGCTTGGGACTAGCGGGGGCTGGGGAGCTGTTTTTT. This translates into CASSLGLAGAGELFF.